This note documents a single T cell receptor beta chain sequence. The data stem from a study of control samples from healthy donors and cancer patients. The CDR3 has 14 residues. Trimming removed 6 bases from V and 6 bases from J; junction bases left unmatched: 10. CDR1 is SNHLY and CDR2 is FYNNEI in the germline V gene. The table came from immunoSEQ multiplex PCR; TCRdb's copy has only in-frame clones and leaves some out. The sample has 150,000 or so clones; roughly 92% are singletons. Material: blood. The sequence was collected from a man younger than 35 in good health. V and J are TRBV2 and TRBJ1-2; 7 bases are a match to TRBD1. CDR3 sequence: CASSETRQGDGYTF. For the CDR3, the DNA is TGTGCCAGCAGCGAAACCCGACAGGGCGATGGCTACACCTTC. The complete variable domain, with remaining parts taken from reference TRBV2 and TRBJ1-2, reads EPEVTQTPSHQVTQMGQEVILRCVPISNHLYFYWYRQILGQKVEFLVSFYNNEISEKSEIFDDQFSVERPDGSNFTLKIRSTKLEDSAMYFCASSETRQGDGYTFGSGTRLTVV.